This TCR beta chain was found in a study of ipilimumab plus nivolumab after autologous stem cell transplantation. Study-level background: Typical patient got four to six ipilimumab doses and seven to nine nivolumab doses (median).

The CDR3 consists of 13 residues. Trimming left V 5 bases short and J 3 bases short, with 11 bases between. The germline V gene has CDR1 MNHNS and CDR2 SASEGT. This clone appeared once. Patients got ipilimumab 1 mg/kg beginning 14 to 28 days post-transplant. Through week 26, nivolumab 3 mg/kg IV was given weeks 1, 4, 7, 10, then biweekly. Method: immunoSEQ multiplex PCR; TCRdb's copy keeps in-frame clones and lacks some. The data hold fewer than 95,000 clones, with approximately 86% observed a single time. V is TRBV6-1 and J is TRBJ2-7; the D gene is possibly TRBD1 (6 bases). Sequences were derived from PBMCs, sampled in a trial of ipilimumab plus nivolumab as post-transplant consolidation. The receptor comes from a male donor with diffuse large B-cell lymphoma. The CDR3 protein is CASSRGHRYEQYF. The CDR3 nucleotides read TGTGCCAGCAGTAGGGGACACCGCTACGAGCAGTACTTC.